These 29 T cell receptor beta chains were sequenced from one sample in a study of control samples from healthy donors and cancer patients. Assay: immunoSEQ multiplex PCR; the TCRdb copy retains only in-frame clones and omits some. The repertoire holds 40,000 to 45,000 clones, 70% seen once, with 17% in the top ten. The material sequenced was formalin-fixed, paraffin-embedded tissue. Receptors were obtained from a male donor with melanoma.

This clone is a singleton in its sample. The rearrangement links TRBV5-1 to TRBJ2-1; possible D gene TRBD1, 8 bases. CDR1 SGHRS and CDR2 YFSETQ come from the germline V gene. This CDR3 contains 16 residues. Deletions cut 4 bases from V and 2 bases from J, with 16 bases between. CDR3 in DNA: TGCGCCAGCAGCCTCCGGACAGGGACTACCTACAATGAGCAGTTCTTC. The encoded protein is CASSLRTGTTYNEQFF.

As DNA, the CDR3 is TGTGCCAGCAGCAAAGTGGGGAGGTTC. The encoded protein is CASSKVGRF. The chain combines TRBV21-1 with TRBJ1-2. TRBV21-1 is a pseudogene segment. This CDR3 is 9 amino acids long.

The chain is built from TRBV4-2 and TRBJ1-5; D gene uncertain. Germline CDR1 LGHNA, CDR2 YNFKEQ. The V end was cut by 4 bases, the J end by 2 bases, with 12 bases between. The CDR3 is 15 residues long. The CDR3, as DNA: TGTGCCAGCAGCCGAGCAGCCGGCGGCAATCAGCCCCAGCATTTT. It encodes CASSRAAGGNQPQHF.

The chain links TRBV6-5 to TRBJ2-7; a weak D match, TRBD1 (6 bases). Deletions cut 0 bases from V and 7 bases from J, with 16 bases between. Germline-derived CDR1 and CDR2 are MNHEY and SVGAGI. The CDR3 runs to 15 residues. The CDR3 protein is CASSYSPGKGTEQYF. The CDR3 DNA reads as TGTGCCAGCAGTTACTCACCAGGGAAGGGGACAGAGCAGTACTTC.

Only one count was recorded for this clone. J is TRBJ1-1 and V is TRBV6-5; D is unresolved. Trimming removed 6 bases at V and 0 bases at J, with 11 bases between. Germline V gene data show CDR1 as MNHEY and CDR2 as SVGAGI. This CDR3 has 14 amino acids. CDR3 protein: CASSGAGMNTEAFF. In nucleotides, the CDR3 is TGTGCCAGCAGCGGTGCGGGGATGAACACTGAAGCTTTCTTT.

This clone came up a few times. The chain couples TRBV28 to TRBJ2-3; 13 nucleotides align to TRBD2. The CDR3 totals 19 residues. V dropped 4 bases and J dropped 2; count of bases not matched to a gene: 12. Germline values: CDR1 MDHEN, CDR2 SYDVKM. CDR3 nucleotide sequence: TGTGCCAGCAGTTCCACCTGGACTAGCGGGAGTGGGCCCACAGATACGCAGTATTTT. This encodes CASSSTWTSGSGPTDTQYF.

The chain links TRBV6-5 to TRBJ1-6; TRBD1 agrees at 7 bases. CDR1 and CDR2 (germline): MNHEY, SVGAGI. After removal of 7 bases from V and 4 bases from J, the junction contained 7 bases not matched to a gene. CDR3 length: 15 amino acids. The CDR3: CASTGQINYNSPLHF. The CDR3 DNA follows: TGTGCCAGCACGGGACAGATTAATTATAATTCACCCCTCCACTTT.

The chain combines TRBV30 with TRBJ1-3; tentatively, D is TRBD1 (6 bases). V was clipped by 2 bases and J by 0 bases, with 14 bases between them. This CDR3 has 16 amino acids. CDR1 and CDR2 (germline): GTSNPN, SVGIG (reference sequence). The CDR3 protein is CAWSPTTGISGNTIYF. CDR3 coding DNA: TGTGCCTGGAGTCCTACTACAGGGATCTCTGGAAACACCATATATTTT.

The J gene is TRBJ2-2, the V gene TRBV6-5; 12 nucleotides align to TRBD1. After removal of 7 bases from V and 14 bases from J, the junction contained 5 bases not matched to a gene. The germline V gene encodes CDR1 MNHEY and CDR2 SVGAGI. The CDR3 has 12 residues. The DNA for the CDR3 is TGTGCCAGCATCTCCGGGACAGGGGGCCTGTTTTTT. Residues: CASISGTGGLFF.

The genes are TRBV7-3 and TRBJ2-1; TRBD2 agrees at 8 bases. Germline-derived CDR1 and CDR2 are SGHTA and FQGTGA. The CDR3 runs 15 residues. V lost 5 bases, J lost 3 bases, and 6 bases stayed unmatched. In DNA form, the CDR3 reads TGTGCCAGCAGCCCCGGGACTAGTCTCTACAATGAGCAGTTCTTC. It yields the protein CASSPGTSLYNEQFF.

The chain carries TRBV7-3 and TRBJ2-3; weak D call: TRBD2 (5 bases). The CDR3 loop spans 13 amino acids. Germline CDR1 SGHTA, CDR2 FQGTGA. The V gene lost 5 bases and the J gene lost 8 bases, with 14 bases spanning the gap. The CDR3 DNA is TGTGCCAGCAGCCGGGATAGGGAAGGTACGCAGTATTTT. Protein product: CASSRDREGTQYF.

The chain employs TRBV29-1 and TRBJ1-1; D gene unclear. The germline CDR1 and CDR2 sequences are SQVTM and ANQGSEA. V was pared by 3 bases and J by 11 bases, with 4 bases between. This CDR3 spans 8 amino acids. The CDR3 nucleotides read TGCAGCGTTGACTCCGCTTTCTTT. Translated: CSVDSAFF.

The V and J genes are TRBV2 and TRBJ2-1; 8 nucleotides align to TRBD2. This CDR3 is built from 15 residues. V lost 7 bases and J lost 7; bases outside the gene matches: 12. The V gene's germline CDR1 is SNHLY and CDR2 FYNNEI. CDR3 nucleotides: TGTGCCAGCACCCCACGGAGCGGGAGTGGTAATGAGCAGTTCTTC. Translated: CASTPRSGSGNEQFF.

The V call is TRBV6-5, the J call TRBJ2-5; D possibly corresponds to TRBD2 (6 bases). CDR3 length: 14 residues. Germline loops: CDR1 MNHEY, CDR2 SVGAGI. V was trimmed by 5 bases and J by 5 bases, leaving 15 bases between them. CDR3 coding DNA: TGTGCCAGCAGTAGATTGGGGGGTACGGAGACCCAGTACTTC. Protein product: CASSRLGGTETQYF.

The CDR3 sequence: CASSSIAGNTGELFF. In DNA, the CDR3 is TGTGCCAGCAGCTCCATAGCGGGGAACACCGGGGAGCTGTTTTTT. The chain joins TRBV11-2 to TRBJ2-2; 7 bases align to TRBD2. The junction had 3 bases not matched to a gene; V was cut back by 4 bases and J by 1 base. Germline lookup yields CDR1 SGHAT and CDR2 FQNNGV. The CDR3 sequence is 15 residues long.

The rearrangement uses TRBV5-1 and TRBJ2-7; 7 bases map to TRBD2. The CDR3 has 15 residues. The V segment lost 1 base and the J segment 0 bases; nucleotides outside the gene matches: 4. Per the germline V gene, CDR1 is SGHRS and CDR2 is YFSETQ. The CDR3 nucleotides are TGCGCCAGCAGCTTGAGCGGGACGAGCTCCTACGAGCAGTACTTC. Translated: CASSLSGTSSYEQYF.

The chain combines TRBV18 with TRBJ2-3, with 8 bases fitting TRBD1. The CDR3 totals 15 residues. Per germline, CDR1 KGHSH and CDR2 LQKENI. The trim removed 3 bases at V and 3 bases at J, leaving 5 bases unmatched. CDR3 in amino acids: CASSPGQGATDTQYF. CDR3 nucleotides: TGTGCCAGCTCACCCGGGCAGGGGGCAACAGATACGCAGTATTTT.

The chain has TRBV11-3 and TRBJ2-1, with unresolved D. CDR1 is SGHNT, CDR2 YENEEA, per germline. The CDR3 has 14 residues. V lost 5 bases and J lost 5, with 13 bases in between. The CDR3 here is CASSIGTTHNEQFF. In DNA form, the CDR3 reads TGTGCCAGCAGCATCGGAACTACCCACAATGAGCAGTTCTTC.

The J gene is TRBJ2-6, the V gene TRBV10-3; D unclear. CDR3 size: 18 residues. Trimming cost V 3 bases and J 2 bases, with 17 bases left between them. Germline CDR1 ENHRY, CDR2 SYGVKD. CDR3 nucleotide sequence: TGTGCCATCAGTGACCCAATCATGGGCCGGACTGGGGCCAACGTCCTGACTTTC. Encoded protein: CAISDPIMGRTGANVLTF.

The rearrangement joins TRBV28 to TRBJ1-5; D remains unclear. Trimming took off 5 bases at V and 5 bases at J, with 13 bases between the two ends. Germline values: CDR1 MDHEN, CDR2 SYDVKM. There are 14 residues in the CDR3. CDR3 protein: CASSRREGYQPQHF. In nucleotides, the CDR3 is TGTGCCAGCAGTCGGAGGGAGGGCTATCAGCCCCAGCATTTT.

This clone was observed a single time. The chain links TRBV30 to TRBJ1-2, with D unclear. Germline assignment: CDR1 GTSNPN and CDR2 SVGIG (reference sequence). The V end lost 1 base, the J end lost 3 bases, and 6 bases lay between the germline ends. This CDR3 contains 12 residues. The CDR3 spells CAWSATYYGYTF. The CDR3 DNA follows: TGTGCCTGGAGTGCGACATACTATGGCTACACCTTC.

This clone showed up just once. The CDR3, as DNA: TGCAGTGCTAGTTCCCGGACAGGGGGAAACACCATATATTTT. Its translation: CSASSRTGGNTIYF. The chain joins TRBV20-1 to TRBJ1-3; 8 nucleotides match TRBD1. The length of the CDR3 is 14 residues. With 3 bases clipped from V and 4 bases from J, the junction kept 5 bases outside the gene matches. In germline, CDR1 is DFQATT, CDR2 SNEGSKA (reference sequence).

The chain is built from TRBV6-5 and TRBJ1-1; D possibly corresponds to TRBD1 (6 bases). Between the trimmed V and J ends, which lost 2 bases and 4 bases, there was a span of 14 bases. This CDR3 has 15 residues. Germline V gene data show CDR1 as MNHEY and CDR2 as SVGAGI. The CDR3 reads CASSYIGGRSTEAFF. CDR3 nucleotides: TGTGCCAGCAGTTACATCGGGGGGCGAAGCACTGAAGCTTTCTTT.

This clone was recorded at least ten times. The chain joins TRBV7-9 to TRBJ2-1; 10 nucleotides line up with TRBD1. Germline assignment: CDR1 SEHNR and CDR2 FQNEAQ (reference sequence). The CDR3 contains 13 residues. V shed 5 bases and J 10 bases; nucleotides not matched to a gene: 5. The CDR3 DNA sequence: TGTGCCAGCAGCGGTGACAGGGGGCGGGAGCAGTTCTTC. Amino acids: CASSGDRGREQFF.

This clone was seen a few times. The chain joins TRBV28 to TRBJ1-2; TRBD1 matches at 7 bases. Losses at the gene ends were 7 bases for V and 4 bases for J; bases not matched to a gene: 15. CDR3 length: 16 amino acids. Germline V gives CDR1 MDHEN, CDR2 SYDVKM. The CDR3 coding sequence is TGTGCCAGCACCCTAGGGGGCGGGGAAGTAGTCTATGGCTACACCTTC. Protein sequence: CASTLGGGEVVYGYTF.

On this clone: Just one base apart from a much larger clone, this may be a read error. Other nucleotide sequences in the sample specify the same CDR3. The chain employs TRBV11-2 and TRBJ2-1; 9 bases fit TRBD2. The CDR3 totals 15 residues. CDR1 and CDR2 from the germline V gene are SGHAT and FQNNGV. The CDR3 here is CASSLVGGRAFEQFF. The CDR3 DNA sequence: TGTGCCAGTAGCTTAGTAGGCGGGAGGGCCTTTGAGCAGTTCTTC. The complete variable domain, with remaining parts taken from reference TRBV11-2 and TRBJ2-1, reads EAGVAQSPRYKIIEKRQSVAFWCNPISGHATLYWYQQILGQGPKLLIQFQNNGVVDDSQLPKDRFSAERLKGVDSTLKIQPAKLEDSAVYLCASSLVGGRAFEQFFGPGTRLTVL.

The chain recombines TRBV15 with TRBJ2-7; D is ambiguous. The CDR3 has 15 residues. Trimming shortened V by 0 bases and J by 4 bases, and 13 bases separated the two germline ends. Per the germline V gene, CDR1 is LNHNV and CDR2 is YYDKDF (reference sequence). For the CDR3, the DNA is TGTGCCACCAGCAGAGATAGCCAGGAGCCATACGAGCAGTACTTC. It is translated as CATSRDSQEPYEQYF.

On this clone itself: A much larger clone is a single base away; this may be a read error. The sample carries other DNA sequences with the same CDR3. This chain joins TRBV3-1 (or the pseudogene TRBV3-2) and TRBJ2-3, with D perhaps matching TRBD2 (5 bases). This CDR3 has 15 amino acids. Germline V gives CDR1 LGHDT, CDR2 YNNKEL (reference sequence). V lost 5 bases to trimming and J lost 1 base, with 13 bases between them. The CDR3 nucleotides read TGTGCCAGCAGCTTAGCGCGCAGAGGCACAGATACGCAGTATTTT. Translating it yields CASSLARRGTDTQYF.

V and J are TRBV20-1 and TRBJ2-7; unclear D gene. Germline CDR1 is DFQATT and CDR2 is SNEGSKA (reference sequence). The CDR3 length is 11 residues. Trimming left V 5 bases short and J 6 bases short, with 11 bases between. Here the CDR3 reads CSAVRRSEQYF. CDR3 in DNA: TGCAGTGCTGTCCGTCGTTCCGAGCAGTACTTC.